Below, one T cell receptor (beta chain) is given with its context. As yet, its antigen is unknown. The data derive from a study of CD4 T cells in relation to SARS-CoV-2 and coronaviruses. Germline-derived CDR1 and CDR2 are GTSNPN and SVGIG (reference sequence). The CDR3 has 14 amino acids. Trimming removed 8 bases at V and 2 bases at J, with 18 bases between. Method: immunoSEQ multiplex PCR; TCRdb's copy keeps in-frame clones and lacks some. This sample has 25,000 or so clones, with around 76% found just once. CD4+ T cells from unexposed donors were obtained before the COVID-19 pandemic (2011-2018). The cells were cultured for about 10 days before CD4+ T cells were isolated.

The chain carries TRBV30 and TRBJ1-2; no reliable D call. The TCR originated in a human donor in good health. The specimen sequenced was CD4+ T cells from PBMCs, cultured in vitro. The CDR3 DNA follows: TGTGCCCACCGAAATGACCAGGCAAACTATGGCTACACCTTC. It yields the protein CAHRNDQANYGYTF.